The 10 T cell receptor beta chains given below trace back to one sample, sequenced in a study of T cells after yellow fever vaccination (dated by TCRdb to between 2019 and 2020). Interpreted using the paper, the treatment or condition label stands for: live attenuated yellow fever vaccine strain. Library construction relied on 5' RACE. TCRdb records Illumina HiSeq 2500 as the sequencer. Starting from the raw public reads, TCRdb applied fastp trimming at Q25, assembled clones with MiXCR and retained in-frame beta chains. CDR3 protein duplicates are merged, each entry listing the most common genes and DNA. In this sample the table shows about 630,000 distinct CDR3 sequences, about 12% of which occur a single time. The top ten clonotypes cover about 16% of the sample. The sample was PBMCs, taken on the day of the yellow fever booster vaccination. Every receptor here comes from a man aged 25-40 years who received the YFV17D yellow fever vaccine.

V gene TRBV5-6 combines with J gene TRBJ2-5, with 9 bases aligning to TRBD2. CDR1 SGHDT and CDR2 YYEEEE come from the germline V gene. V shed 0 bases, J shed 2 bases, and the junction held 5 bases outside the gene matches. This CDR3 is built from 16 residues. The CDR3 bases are TGTGCCAGCAGCTTGGCAGGTAGCGGGAGTCAAGAGACCCAGTACTTC. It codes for CASSLAGSGSQETQYF.

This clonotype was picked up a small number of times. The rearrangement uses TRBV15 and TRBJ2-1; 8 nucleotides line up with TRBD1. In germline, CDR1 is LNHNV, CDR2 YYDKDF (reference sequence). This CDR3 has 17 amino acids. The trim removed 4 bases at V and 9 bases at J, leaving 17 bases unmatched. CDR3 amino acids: CATSTTQLQGVEGEQFF. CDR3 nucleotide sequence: TGTGCCACCAGCACCACCCAATTACAGGGGGTTGAGGGTGAGCAGTTCTTC.

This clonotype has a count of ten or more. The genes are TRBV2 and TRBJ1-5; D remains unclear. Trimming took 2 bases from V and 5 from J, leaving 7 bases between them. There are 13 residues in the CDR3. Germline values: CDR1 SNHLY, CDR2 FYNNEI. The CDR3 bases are TGTGCCAGCAGTGAAAGCGCGGATCAGCCCCAGCATTTT. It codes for CASSESADQPQHF.

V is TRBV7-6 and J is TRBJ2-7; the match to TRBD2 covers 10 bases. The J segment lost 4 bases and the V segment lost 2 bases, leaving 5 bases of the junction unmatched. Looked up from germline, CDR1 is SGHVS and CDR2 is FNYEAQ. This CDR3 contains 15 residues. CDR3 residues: CASSLSSGRTYEQYF. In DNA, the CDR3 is TGTGCCAGCAGCTTATCTAGCGGGAGAACGTACGAGCAGTACTTC.

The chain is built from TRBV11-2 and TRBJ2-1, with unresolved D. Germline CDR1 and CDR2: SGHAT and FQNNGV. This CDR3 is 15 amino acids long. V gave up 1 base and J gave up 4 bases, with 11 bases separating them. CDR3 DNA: TGTGCCAGCAGCTTAGTTCCCACTCCGTACAATGAGCAGTTCTTC. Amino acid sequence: CASSLVPTPYNEQFF.

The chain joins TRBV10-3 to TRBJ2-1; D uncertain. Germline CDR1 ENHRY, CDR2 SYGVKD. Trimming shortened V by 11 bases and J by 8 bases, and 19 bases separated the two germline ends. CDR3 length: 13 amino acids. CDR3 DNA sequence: TGTGCCTCCGGAAGGTTCGAGGATGATGAGCAGTTCTTC. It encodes CASGRFEDDEQFF.

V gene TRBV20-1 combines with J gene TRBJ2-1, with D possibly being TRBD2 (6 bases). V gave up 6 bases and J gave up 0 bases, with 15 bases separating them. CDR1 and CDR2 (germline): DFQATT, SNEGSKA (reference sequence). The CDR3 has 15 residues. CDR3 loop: CSANERDFSYNEQFF. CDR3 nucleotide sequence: TGCAGTGCAAATGAACGGGACTTCTCCTACAATGAGCAGTTCTTC.

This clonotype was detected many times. The CDR3 region is CASSKAGTLSYNEQFF. DNA for the CDR3: TGTGCCAGCAGCAAGGCTGGGACCCTGTCCTACAATGAGCAGTTCTTC. J is TRBJ2-1 and V is TRBV11-3, with D perhaps matching TRBD1 or TRBD2 (5 bases each). This CDR3 is built from 16 residues. Germline V gene data show CDR1 as SGHNT and CDR2 as YENEEA. V lost 5 bases to trimming and J lost 1 base, with 15 bases between them.

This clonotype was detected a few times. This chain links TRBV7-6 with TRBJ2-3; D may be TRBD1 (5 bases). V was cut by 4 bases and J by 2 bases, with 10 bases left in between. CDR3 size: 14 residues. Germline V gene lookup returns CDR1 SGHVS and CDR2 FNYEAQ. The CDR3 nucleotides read TGTGCCAGCAGCTCACAGGTAGACACAGATACGCAGTATTTT. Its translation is CASSSQVDTDTQYF.

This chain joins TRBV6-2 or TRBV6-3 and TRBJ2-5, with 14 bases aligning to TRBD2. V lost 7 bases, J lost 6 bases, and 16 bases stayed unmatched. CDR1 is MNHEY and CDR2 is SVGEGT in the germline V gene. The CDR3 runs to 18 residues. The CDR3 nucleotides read TGTGCCAGCACCTCCGGGACTAGCGGGAGCTCTCTTCCGAAGACCCAGTACTTC. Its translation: CASTSGTSGSSLPKTQYF.